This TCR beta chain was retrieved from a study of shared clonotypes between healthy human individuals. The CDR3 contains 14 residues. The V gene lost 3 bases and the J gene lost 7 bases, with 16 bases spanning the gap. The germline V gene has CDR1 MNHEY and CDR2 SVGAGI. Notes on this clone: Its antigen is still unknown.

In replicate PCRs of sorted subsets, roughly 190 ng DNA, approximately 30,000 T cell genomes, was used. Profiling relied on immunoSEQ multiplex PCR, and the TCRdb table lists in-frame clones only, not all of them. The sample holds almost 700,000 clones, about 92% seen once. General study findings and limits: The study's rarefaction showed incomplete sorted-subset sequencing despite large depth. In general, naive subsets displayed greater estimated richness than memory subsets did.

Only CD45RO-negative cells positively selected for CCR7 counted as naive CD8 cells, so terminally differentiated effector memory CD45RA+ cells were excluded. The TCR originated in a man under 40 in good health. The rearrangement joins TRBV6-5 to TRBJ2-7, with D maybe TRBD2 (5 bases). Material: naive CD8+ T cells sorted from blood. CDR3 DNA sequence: TGTGCCAGCAGTTATTCTAGCAGGTTTGATGAGCAGTACTTC. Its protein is CASSYSSRFDEQYF.